This T cell receptor beta chain was documented in a study of human versus mouse CDR3 diversity and MHC coevolution. For the study at large: The immunoSEQ assay reportedly detects one in 200,000 T cells. Notes on the study in general: The lowest clonal inequality scores came from most of the three human donors. Human T cells underwent selection on about six different MHC II alleles.

Using immunoSEQ multiplex PCR, the repertoire was profiled, and TCRdb retains in-frame clones only, with some absent. Of tens of thousands of clones listed, 93% are singletons. The germline CDR1 and CDR2 sequences are SNHLY and FYNNEI. The CDR3 sequence is 12 residues long. V lost 10 bases and J 8 bases, leaving 15 bases between the germline ends. About this clone: What it binds is not known.

Sorting isolated naive CD4 T cells lacking CD45RO and expressing CD62L. The V call is TRBV2, the J call TRBJ2-1, with D perhaps TRBD2 (5 bases). The specimen sequenced was naive CD4+ T cells from blood. Subset defined: CD45RO-negative CD62L-positive naive CD4 T cells. This TCR was recovered from a person aged 25 to 69 in good health. The CDR3 bases are TGTGCCACGACGATACTAGATTATGAGCAGTTCTTC. Its protein is CATTILDYEQFF.